This T cell receptor (beta chain) was identified during a study of naive CD8 T cells in extremely preterm neonates. Study results and limitations: Preterm infants showed shorter CDR3s, fewer N additions and less trimming than older groups. The authors flagged variable productive template counts in preterm samples.

The data were produced by immunoSEQ multiplex PCR, yet TCRdb's version contains in-frame clones alone and is incomplete. Of some 4,800 clones in the sample, about 95% were seen once. Samples were taken at extremely preterm deliveries at roughly 23-28 weeks of gestation. Pregnancies with fetal demise, active maternal HSV infection or known maternal HIV were excluded. Sorting kept Annexin V-negative CD3+CD8+CD45RA+CCR7+ naive T cells. Each sample had roughly 18,000–110,000 sorted naive CD8+ T cells. As to this clone: Its matching antigen is unknown.

This receptor was obtained from a boy who was born preterm. The sample was naive CD8+ T cells from cord blood.

The CDR3 sequence is CASSQAGSNYGYTF. In DNA form, the CDR3 reads TGCGCCAGCAGCCAAGCCGGGTCAAACTATGGCTACACCTTC. The rearrangement links TRBV4-1 to TRBJ1-2; D not certain. The germline CDR1 and CDR2 sequences are MGHRA and YSYEKL. V was pared by 1 base and J by 2 bases, with 8 bases between. The CDR3 has 14 residues.